The source of this TCR beta chain is a study of PD-1 blockade in classical Hodgkin lymphoma. Findings and limits, study-wide: Exclusion was applied to patients who started nivolumab under 1 year after ASCT. Whoever responded completely had baseline diversity much like that seen in newly diagnosed patients.

Every patient relapsed after autologous stem cell transplantation, and brentuximab vedotin exposure varied. The table came from immunoSEQ multiplex PCR; TCRdb's copy has only in-frame clones and leaves some out. Among about 97,000 clones listed, around 80% were seen once. About this clone: Its target is not known.

The origin of this receptor is a human donor with classical Hodgkin lymphoma. This specimen consisted of peripheral blood mononuclear cells (PBMCs), obtained at baseline.

DNA of the CDR3: TGTGCCAGCAGTTTGGCAGGGCAGACCCAGTACTTC. This encodes CASSLAGQTQYF. This chain links TRBV28 with TRBJ2-5, with D perhaps matching TRBD1 (5 bases). Trimming took off 3 bases at V and 6 bases at J, with 8 bases between the two ends. Germline V gives CDR1 MDHEN, CDR2 SYDVKM. This CDR3 has 12 amino acids.